Listed below are T cell receptor beta chains from one sample, sequenced in a study of T cells in lung cancer brain metastases. Some clones are missing from TCRdb's copy, which holds only in-frame ones; the method was immunoSEQ multiplex PCR. This repertoire shows 1,500 to 2,000 clones, approximately 79% found once; its top ten account for 5.5% to 8%. Sequences were obtained from tumor tissue from the primary lung tumor. The source is a man in his 70s with non-small cell lung cancer. Both conserved end residues are part of each CDR3. D genes are given only for firm matches. Size is omitted from some rows. Given values are once, few, many or a class for expanded clones.

CDR3 length: 14; D gene: -; J gene: TRBJ2-7; V gene: TRBV5-5; clone size: few; CDR3 protein: CASSSWAGTYEQYF; CDR3 DNA: TGTGCCAGCAGCTCCTGGGCCGGGACCTACGAGCAGTACTTC
CDR3 length: 13; D gene: -; J gene: TRBJ1-1; V gene: TRBV7-9; clone size: once; CDR3 protein: CASSPWTNTEAFF; CDR3 DNA: TGTGCCAGCAGCCCCTGGACGAACACTGAAGCTTTCTTT
CDR3 length: 15; D gene: -; J gene: TRBJ2-3; V gene: TRBV11-2; clone size: once; CDR3 protein: CASSPQRVTTDTQYF; CDR3 DNA: TGTGCCAGCAGCCCCCAGCGGGTTACCACAGATACGCAGTATTTT
CDR3 length: 13; D gene: -; J gene: TRBJ1-2; V gene: TRBV11-1; clone size: -; CDR3 protein: CASSLNGGYGYTF; CDR3 DNA: TGTGCCAGCAGCTTAAATGGGGGCTATGGCTACACCTTC
CDR3 length: 11; D gene: -; J gene: TRBJ2-7; V gene: TRBV30; clone size: -; CDR3 protein: CAWSRLAEQYF; CDR3 DNA: TGTGCCTGGAGTCGACTGGCCGAGCAGTACTTC
CDR3 length: 12; D gene: -; J gene: TRBJ2-7; V gene: TRBV28; clone size: -; CDR3 protein: CATTGLSYEQYF; CDR3 DNA: TGTGCCACGACGGGGCTCTCCTACGAGCAGTACTTC
CDR3 length: 14; D gene: -; J gene: TRBJ2-5; V gene: TRBV6-5; clone size: few; CDR3 protein: CASTQASIGETQYF; CDR3 DNA: TGTGCCAGCACCCAGGCTTCCATTGGGGAGACCCAGTACTTC
CDR3 length: 17; D gene: TRBD2; J gene: TRBJ2-1; V gene: TRBV6-1; clone size: -; CDR3 protein: CASSEAVTGGPYNEQFF; CDR3 DNA: TGTGCCAGCAGTGAAGCGGTAACGGGAGGGCCTTACAATGAGCAGTTCTTC
CDR3 length: 13; D gene: -; J gene: TRBJ1-1; V gene: TRBV9; clone size: once; CDR3 protein: CASSPMEHFEAFF; CDR3 DNA: TGTGCCAGCAGCCCCATGGAACATTTTGAAGCTTTCTTT
CDR3 length: 15; D gene: TRBD1; J gene: TRBJ2-7; V gene: TRBV29-1; clone size: -; CDR3 protein: CSVDYLRDRAYEQYF; CDR3 DNA: TGCAGCGTTGATTATCTCCGGGACAGGGCCTACGAGCAGTACTTC
CDR3 length: 16; D gene: TRBD1; J gene: TRBJ2-2; V gene: TRBV7-9; clone size: -; CDR3 protein: CASSFRQGVTTGELFF; CDR3 DNA: TGTGCCAGCAGCTTCCGGCAGGGGGTGACCACCGGGGAGCTGTTTTTT
CDR3 length: 15; D gene: TRBD1; J gene: TRBJ2-7; V gene: TRBV7-8; clone size: -; CDR3 protein: CASSSPGQTSYEQYF; CDR3 DNA: TGTGCCAGCAGCTCTCCGGGACAGACCTCCTACGAGCAGTACTTC
CDR3 length: 15; D gene: TRBD2; J gene: TRBJ2-1; V gene: TRBV29-1; clone size: -; CDR3 protein: CSVDGTIGSYNEQFF; CDR3 DNA: TGCAGCGTAGACGGGACTATAGGTTCCTACAATGAGCAGTTCTTC
CDR3 length: 15; D gene: TRBD2; J gene: TRBJ2-7; V gene: TRBV10-3; clone size: once; CDR3 protein: CAISESREGHDEQYF; CDR3 DNA: TGTGCCATCAGTGAGTCGAGGGAGGGCCATGACGAGCAGTACTTC
CDR3 length: 16; D gene: -; J gene: TRBJ1-1; V gene: TRBV7-2; clone size: few; CDR3 protein: CASSLVVGGWVTEAFF; CDR3 DNA: TGTGCCAGCAGCTTAGTTGTAGGGGGATGGGTCACTGAAGCTTTCTTT
CDR3 length: 14; D gene: -; J gene: TRBJ1-4; V gene: TRBV9; clone size: -; CDR3 protein: CASSVGTINEKLFF; CDR3 DNA: TGTGCCAGCAGCGTAGGGACGATAAATGAAAAACTGTTTTTT
CDR3 length: 15; D gene: -; J gene: TRBJ1-2; V gene: TRBV30; clone size: -; CDR3 protein: CAWSVRQTSNYGYTF; CDR3 DNA: TGTGCCTGGAGTGTACGACAGACATCTAACTATGGCTACACCTTC
CDR3 length: 15; D gene: TRBD1; J gene: TRBJ2-5; V gene: TRBV9; clone size: once; CDR3 protein: CASSGQTGGGETQYF; CDR3 DNA: TGTGCCAGCAGCGGGCAGACAGGGGGCGGGGAGACCCAGTACTTC
CDR3 length: 12; D gene: -; J gene: TRBJ1-1; V gene: TRBV7-6; clone size: -; CDR3 protein: CASSSPPNEAFF; CDR3 DNA: TGTGCCAGCAGCTCCCCCCCGAATGAAGCTTTCTTT
CDR3 length: 14; D gene: -; J gene: TRBJ2-3; V gene: TRBV6-6; clone size: -; CDR3 protein: CASSNGLGTDTQYF; CDR3 DNA: TGTGCCAGCAGTAACGGACTGGGCACAGATACGCAGTATTTT
CDR3 length: 14; D gene: TRBD2; J gene: TRBJ2-3; V gene: TRBV7-2; clone size: -; CDR3 protein: CASSLNRGADTQYF; CDR3 DNA: TGTGCCAGCAGCTTAAACCGGGGGGCAGATACGCAGTATTTT
CDR3 length: 15; D gene: -; J gene: TRBJ2-2; V gene: TRBV5-1; clone size: few; CDR3 protein: CASSLRSGNTGELFF; CDR3 DNA: TGCGCCAGCAGCTTGAGGAGCGGGAACACCGGGGAGCTGTTTTTT
CDR3 length: 12; D gene: TRBD2; J gene: TRBJ2-1; V gene: TRBV5-1; clone size: -; CDR3 protein: CASGLAGDEQFF; CDR3 DNA: TGCGCCAGCGGACTAGCGGGTGATGAGCAGTTCTTC
CDR3 length: 16; D gene: -; J gene: TRBJ1-1; V gene: TRBV28; clone size: -; CDR3 protein: CASSIPGWTTNTEAFF; CDR3 DNA: TGTGCCAGCAGTATCCCCGGATGGACAACGAACACTGAAGCTTTCTTT
CDR3 length: 14; D gene: -; J gene: TRBJ1-2; V gene: TRBV30; clone size: -; CDR3 protein: CAWKTKGLAYGYTF; CDR3 DNA: TGTGCCTGGAAAACAAAGGGGCTCGCCTATGGCTACACCTTC
CDR3 length: 18; D gene: -; J gene: TRBJ2-6; V gene: TRBV12-5; clone size: -; CDR3 protein: CASGDHSAGQSRANVLTF; CDR3 DNA: TGTGCTAGTGGTGACCATAGTGCAGGACAAAGTCGGGCCAACGTCCTGACTTTC
CDR3 length: 15; D gene: -; J gene: TRBJ2-1; V gene: TRBV2; clone size: -; CDR3 protein: CASRPGTTTANEQFF; CDR3 DNA: TGTGCCAGCAGACCCGGGACCACTACTGCCAATGAGCAGTTCTTC
CDR3 length: 17; D gene: -; J gene: TRBJ1-5; V gene: TRBV10-3; clone size: -; CDR3 protein: CAISESSTGAFGQPQHF; CDR3 DNA: TGTGCCATCAGTGAGTCCTCAACGGGGGCCTTCGGTCAGCCCCAGCATTTT
CDR3 length: 16; D gene: -; J gene: TRBJ2-3; V gene: TRBV7-2; clone size: -; CDR3 protein: CASSLGVGGNTDTQYF; CDR3 DNA: TGTGCCAGCAGTTTAGGGGTGGGTGGTAACACAGATACGCAGTATTTT
CDR3 length: 15; D gene: -; J gene: TRBJ2-1; V gene: TRBV9; clone size: -; CDR3 protein: CASSPYGDSATEQFF; CDR3 DNA: TGTGCCAGCAGCCCCTATGGAGATAGCGCTACCGAGCAGTTCTTC
CDR3 length: 15; D gene: -; J gene: TRBJ1-1; V gene: TRBV19; clone size: -; CDR3 protein: CASSVDSRGGTEAFF; CDR3 DNA: TGTGCCAGTAGTGTCGACAGTCGGGGAGGGACTGAAGCTTTCTTT
CDR3 length: 13; D gene: -; J gene: TRBJ1-5; V gene: TRBV14; clone size: -; CDR3 protein: CASSQGRDQPQHF; CDR3 DNA: TGTGCCAGCAGCCAAGGACGGGATCAGCCCCAGCATTTT
CDR3 length: 15; D gene: TRBD1; J gene: TRBJ1-1; V gene: TRBV6-1; clone size: -; CDR3 protein: CASSEPGQGDPEAFF; CDR3 DNA: TGTGCCAGCAGTGAACCGGGACAGGGGGACCCTGAAGCTTTCTTT
CDR3 length: 17; D gene: -; J gene: TRBJ2-6; V gene: TRBV9; clone size: -; CDR3 protein: CASSFPTIHSGANVLTF; CDR3 DNA: TGTGCCAGCAGCTTCCCCACGATCCACTCTGGGGCCAACGTCCTGACTTTC
CDR3 length: 17; D gene: -; J gene: TRBJ2-2; V gene: TRBV7-2; clone size: -; CDR3 protein: CASSSRQARSGAGELFF; CDR3 DNA: TGTGCCAGCAGCTCCCGACAGGCTAGGTCCGGGGCCGGGGAGCTGTTTTTT
CDR3 length: 12; D gene: -; J gene: TRBJ1-1; V gene: TRBV30; clone size: -; CDR3 protein: CAWTSVPEEAFF; CDR3 DNA: TGTGCCTGGACCTCTGTCCCAGAAGAAGCTTTCTTT